Given below is one TCR beta chain in context. Its antigen is not yet known. Qualities for individual bases were not recorded, and no much larger clone is one base off. The data are from a study of OX40 agonist ivuxolimab in advanced cancers. In the study overall: Ivuxolimab was an agonistic, fully human IgG2 monoclonal antibody directed against OX40 (CD134), a costimulatory receptor. Intravenous ivuxolimab was administered to patients every 2 weeks at six dose levels: 0.01, 0.1, 0.3, 1.5, 3 and 10 mg/kg. Of the roughly 53 patients in dose escalation, around 20 had hepatocellular carcinoma, roughly 15 had melanoma, 9 had renal cell carcinoma and 9 had head and neck cancer. A male proportion of roughly 80% and a mean age of 60 years, ranging from 23 to 79, were recorded for the dose-escalation cohort. Prior anti-PD-1, anti-PD-L1 or anti-CTLA-4 therapy was permitted, and approximately 40% of dose-escalation patients had received checkpoint inhibitors. Partial responses occurred in three dose-escalation patients: two with cutaneous melanoma and one with hepatocellular carcinoma. Peripheral TCRbeta sequencing aimed to test whether ivuxolimab altered TCR sequence diversity and caused clonal T-cell expansion. The paper reports the monotherapy dose-escalation portion (N of about 54 patients) of the phase I ivuxolimab trial. Broader findings and caveats from the paper: The antigen specificity of the clonally expanded peripheral T cells was not determined. Low levels of normalized T-cell clonal expansion were also seen in some patients who did not respond. Partial responders in the 0.1-3.0 mg/kg groups had among the lowest normalized peripheral clonal expansion, especially among CD8+ T cells. At doses of 0.1 to 3.0 mg/kg, clonal expansion of both CD4+ and CD8+ blood T cells was observed from baseline to week 6. After ivuxolimab, CD8+ T cells had more expanded clones than CD4+ T cells on average.

To sequence the TCRbeta CDR3 region, genomic DNA was isolated from the sorted cells. The immunoSEQ Assay was used for sequencing of TCRbeta CDR3 regions. The source is immuneACCESS, and TCRdb retained only in-frame sequences with V and J called. Part of the clones is not carried over; for the studies checked, unresolved V genes explain less than half of this, and the remainder is unexplained. The sample data list 15,000 to 20,000 clones, and less than 85% of these were observed just once. The ten largest clones capture around 45% of the sample. Patients with autoimmune disease history or receiving systemic immunosuppression were excluded from the trial. Peripheral blood for TCR sequencing was collected from all dose cohorts at baseline, on cycle 4 day 1, and on cycle 7 day 1. The samples were taken from a phase I, first-in-human, multicenter, open-label dose-escalation trial of ivuxolimab. Adults with locally advanced or metastatic head and neck squamous cell, hepatocellular, melanoma or renal cell carcinoma were enrolled in the trial. CD4+ and CD8+ T cells were sorted separately from peripheral blood before TCR sequencing.

This material consisted of CD4+ or CD8+ T cells sorted from blood, taken in a trial of the OX40 agonist ivuxolimab. This receptor was identified in an adult with an advanced solid tumor such as melanoma, head and neck, liver or kidney cancer.

The CDR3 region reads CASSQGVRMTGVTEAFF. The DNA is as follows: TGCGCCAGCAGCCAAGGAGTACGAATGACAGGGGTCACTGAAGCTTTCTTT. The chain joins TRBV4-1 to TRBJ1-1, with TRBD1 identical over 8 junction bases. At the junction V is shortened by 1 base and J by 4 bases; bases outside the gene matches: 11. From a lookup of the germline V gene, CDR1 and CDR2 are MGHRA and YSYEKL. CDR3 length: 17 amino acids, cysteine to phenylalanine. The sequence is cut down to CDR3 DNA, 51 bases in frame from base 1.